This record looks at one T cell receptor beta chain sequence and its context. TCRdb's table, derived via immunoSEQ multiplex PCR, lists solely in-frame clones and lacks some. The table records some 200,000 clones, 94% of them present only once. Followed over time, Seattle patients had been enrolled while infection was active. Germline CDR1 reads MNHNY; CDR2 reads SVGAGI (reference sequence). V dropped 4 bases and J dropped 7; count of bases not matched to a gene: 10. The CDR3 extends over 16 amino acids. These data are taken from a study of blood T cell repertoires in COVID-19. In the study overall: Both acute and convalescent COVID-19 samples were obtained from the United States, Italy and Spain. Sources were T cells, B-cell-depleted T cells, or PBMCs; the material itself was cDNA or gDNA.

This sequence originates from a man younger than 40 with COVID-19, enrolled during active disease. Sequenced input: peripheral blood. The rearrangement links TRBV6-6 to TRBJ1-5; 10 bases agree with TRBD1. In DNA form, the CDR3 reads TGTGCCAGCAGTTTGGTAAGGGGGACAGGGGAACAGCCCCAGCATTTT. It yields the protein CASSLVRGTGEQPQHF.